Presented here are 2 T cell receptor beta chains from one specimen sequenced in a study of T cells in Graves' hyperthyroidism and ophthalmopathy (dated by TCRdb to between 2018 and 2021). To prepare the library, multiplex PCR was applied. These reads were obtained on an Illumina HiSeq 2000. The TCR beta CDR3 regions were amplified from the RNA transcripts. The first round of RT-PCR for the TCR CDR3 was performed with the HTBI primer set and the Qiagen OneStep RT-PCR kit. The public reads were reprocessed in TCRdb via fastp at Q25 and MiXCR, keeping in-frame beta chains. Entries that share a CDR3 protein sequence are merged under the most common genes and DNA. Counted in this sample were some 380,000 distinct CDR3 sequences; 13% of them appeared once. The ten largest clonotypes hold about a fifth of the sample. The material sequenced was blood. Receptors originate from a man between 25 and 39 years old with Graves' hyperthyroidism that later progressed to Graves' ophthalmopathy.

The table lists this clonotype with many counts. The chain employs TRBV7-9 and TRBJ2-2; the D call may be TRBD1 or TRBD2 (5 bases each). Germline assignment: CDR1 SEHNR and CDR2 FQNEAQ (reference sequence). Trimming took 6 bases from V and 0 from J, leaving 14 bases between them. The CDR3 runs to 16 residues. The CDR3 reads CASRGGRGPNTGELFF. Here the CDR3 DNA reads TGTGCCAGCAGGGGTGGTCGGGGCCCGAACACCGGGGAGCTGTTTTTT.

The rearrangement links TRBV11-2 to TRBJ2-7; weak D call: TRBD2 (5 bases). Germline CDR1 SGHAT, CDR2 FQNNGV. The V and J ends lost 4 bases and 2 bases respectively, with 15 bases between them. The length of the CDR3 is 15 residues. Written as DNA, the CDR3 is TGTGCCAGCAGCTCCGGAGTCAGTAGCGCCTACGAGCAGTACGTC. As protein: CASSSGVSSAYEQYV.